This T cell receptor (beta chain) was captured in a study of blood T cell repertoires in COVID-19. Across the study: Samples of COVID-19 (acute and convalescent) were obtained from the United States, Italy and Spain. In each case, the material was cDNA or gDNA derived from T cells, B-cell-depleted T cells, or PBMCs.

Method: immunoSEQ multiplex PCR; TCRdb's copy keeps in-frame clones and lacks some. This sample has about 440,000 clones, with around 88% found just once. V shed 0 bases and J 4 bases; nucleotides not matched to a gene: 7. The CDR3 covers 18 residues. Germline V gene sequence: CDR1 SGDLS, CDR2 YYNGEE. This receptor was obtained from a woman aged 45-65 years with COVID-19, enrolled during active disease. Sequenced input: peripheral blood. This sequence joins TRBV9 and TRBJ2-6, with 10 bases identical to TRBD1. Here the CDR3 DNA reads TGTGCCAGCAGCGTAGCGAGACAGGGGGCGCAAGGGGCCAACGTCCTGACTTTC. It encodes CASSVARQGAQGANVLTF.